This T cell receptor beta chain stems from a study of cytomegalovirus exposure and HLA in healthy donors (dated by TCRdb to 2017 to 2019). About the full investigation: In an earlier analysis of fewer than 750 of the donors, 276 Gb of sequence data and 117 million unique TCR beta sequences from approximately 180 million T cells were reported. An early release that covered fewer than 800 HLA-typed donors contained about 300 gigabases of sequencing data and around 80 million unique TCR sequences. Among the roughly 390 genotyped donors, under 90% belonged to the genetic ancestry cluster associated with self-reported Caucasian donors. The study aimed to test whether signatures of past pathogen exposure could be identified by cataloging public T cell receptors. The study profiled the T cell repertoires of under 850 subjects by immunosequencing and related them to cytomegalovirus serostatus. Along with the approximately 700-subject first cohort, a separate validation cohort of over a hundred different subjects was used. High-throughput TCR immunosequencing, statistical association of individual TCRs with disease status, and machine learning were combined to predict cytomegalovirus infection status. In a later analysis, previously published TCR beta repertoires from several hundred donors were re-analyzed and high-resolution HLA genotyping was added so that TCR occurrence patterns could be studied. In the later analysis, no new phenotypic data were used to find candidate immune exposures; instead, reliance was placed on TCR beta sequences and their occurrence across donors. In an earlier analysis of roughly 600 of the donors, high-throughput TCR beta sequencing was used to judge whether each TCR beta V gene segment behaved as functional or pseudogenic. Donor age, sex, ethnicity and CMV serostatus were compiled together with the repertoire data. A later genetic analysis took genome-wide SNP genotypes for about 55% of the roughly 700 donors and used that subset as a discovery cohort. All discovery cohort repertoires had been generated using a single sequencing platform. Class I and class II HLA loci were covered by the typing at four-digit resolution. The number of typed donors differed by locus: about 620-640 for A, B, C, DRB1 and DQB1; roughly 510 for DQA1; approximately 600 for DPA1; and around 470 for DPB1. Roughly five DR-DQ haplotypes were treated as single units for association and clustering because of strong linkage in the cohort. Among around 400 genotyped donors of the cohort, an average of about 220,000 unique TCR beta nucleotide sequences was sequenced per donor, of which about 18% were non-productive. What the research found in general, with its limitations: An association between a missense DCLRE1C variant and V-gene and J-gene trimming of TCR beta chains was found in a later genetic analysis and replicated in an independent cohort. A cluster of highly shared sequence variants was judged likely to represent a technical artifact of the sequencing pipeline. The only immune exposure information available for the cohort was CMV serostatus. It was suggested by the authors that the approach could potentially be generalized to other disease states and immunological phenotypes. The presence/absence analyses assumed that sequencing depth was roughly uniform across donors, and that assumption may not be true. A further reported finding was that TCR beta sequences accurately predicted the HLA-A and HLA-B alleles for most subjects in the first cohort. The classifier was reported to diagnose cytomegalovirus status with high specificity and sensitivity in both the original and validation cohorts. In a later analysis, the rate of TCR association differed among HLA loci, with DRB1 alleles having the most associated TCRs and HLA-C alleles having the fewest. While some public TCRs were present in many individuals, most TCR sequences turned up only very rarely across donors. Some IMGT-functional V segments, including TRBV6-2 and TRBV6-3, could not be told apart with the 87-base-pair reads, so those segments were excluded. A total of roughly 160 TCR beta chains were listed by the study as associated with cytomegalovirus. HLA typing was unavailable for some donors at each locus, so association tests used only the typed subset. Broadly in line with IMGT annotations, most TCR beta V segments showed up in productive rearrangements about 90% or about 30% of the time in an earlier analysis of 587 of the donors. According to a later analysis, parvovirus B19, influenza, CMV and Epstein-Barr virus appeared linked to several top co-occurrence clusters. In vitro tests confirmed that a few of the cytomegalovirus-associated TCR beta chains recognize cytomegalovirus antigens. Compared with the roughly 670-donor mean, donors in an Asian-associated ancestry cluster had fewer N-insertions in productive TCRs, according to a later genetic analysis. Specific HLA alleles were associated with over 15,000 TCR beta sequences at a false discovery rate of 0.05 in a later analysis. This cohort had only TCR beta chains sequenced, and the lack of alpha or paired-chain data limited which features could be detected. A later analysis found that HLA-associated TCR beta chains were more clonally expanded and had lower generation probabilities than equally common non-associated chains. According to a later analysis, most CMV-associated TCR beta chains appeared to be HLA-restricted, and the HLA associations seemed to be driven largely by CMV exposure. When HLA alleles, especially DR and DQ, strongly co-occurred, TCR associations were difficult to assign to individual alleles. Because counts were too low, about 18 rarely observed V segments, including chromosome 9 orphons, were left out of the earlier analysis of some 640 of the donors. Correlated functional status among segregating V segments might be attributable to linkage disequilibrium, but an unknown experimental factor could not be ruled out.

Libraries were built with the immunoSEQ multiplex PCR assay. A mixture of 60 forward primers for TCR Vbeta segments and 13 reverse primers for TCR Jbeta segments was used in the multiplex PCR. The CDR3 region of rearranged TCR beta genes was amplified from genomic DNA by a multiplex PCR assay. The amplified TCR beta libraries were sequenced on the Illumina HiSeq System as 87-base-pair reads. The authors processed their data as follows. In a later analysis, 70 million to 95 million unique TCR beta chains were counted across the roughly 610 repertoires, and around 10 million of these chains were shared by at least two donors. Raw reads were error-corrected and collapsed into unique sequences by a nearest-neighbor algorithm in which closely related sequences were merged to remove PCR and sequencing errors. CDR3 sequences were aligned to IMGT reference sequences to assign V, D and J gene segments. Each retained sequence needed at least a six-nucleotide match to both a V gene segment and a J gene segment. A rearrangement was called productive if the CDR3 had no stop codons and remained in frame with V and J, and every other rearrangement was called non-productive. CDR3 was defined by IMGT convention, running from the second conserved V-encoded cysteine to the conserved J-encoded phenylalanine. Sequences without an unambiguous match to a single V gene segment were excluded from the earlier analysis of over 500 of the donors. An earlier analysis of 587 of the donors classified V segments as functional when productive rearrangements were above 56.7% and as segregating when the standard deviation between donors was above 5%. A statistical classification framework was developed to diagnose cytomegalovirus status using the catalog of TCR beta chain sequences. In a later analysis, TCR nucleotide sequences were compared against IMGT/GENE-DB human TR gene sequences so that V and J genes could be assigned. In a later analysis, CDR3 sequences and most-parsimonious VDJ recombination scenarios were assigned using the TCRdist pipeline. In a later analysis, each TCR beta chain was defined by its CDR3 amino acid sequence together with its V-gene family, and reads without a unique V-gene family were excluded. In a later analysis, 550 to 650 highly shared, low-generation-probability nucleotide sequences were removed to address suspected cross-contamination and a sequencing artifact. In a later analysis, a clonal expansion index was calculated for each public chain from normalized within-repertoire ranks of inferred template counts. A later analysis computed generation probabilities with a VDJ recombination model fitted to out-of-frame rearrangements, and checked the results against IGoR. Hypergeometric tests were used in a later analysis to score TCR-TCR, TCR-HLA and TCR-CMV co-occurrence, with a repertoire-size bias correction applied to the TCR pairs. False discovery rates were estimated in a later analysis by permuting HLA or CMV assignments 20 times. A later analysis grouped co-occurring TCRs with DBSCAN, adding TCRdist sequence similarity when clustering within HLA-allele-positive subsets. Repertoires with fewer than 30,000 or more than 120,000 public chains were left out of co-occurrence clustering, as were four to six repertoires with anomalous nucleotide sharing. The table comes from immuneACCESS by way of TCRdb, which keeps in-frame sequences with V and J called. Part of the clones is missing from these tables; in studies checked, under half for an unresolved V gene and the rest for unknown reasons. V, J and clone size are those of that table, while D and trimming were read from the DNA. Counted in this sample were more than 95,000 clones; about 9.4% of them appeared once. The ten largest account for 5.8% of the sample.

The cohort consisted of some 670 healthy bone marrow donors. At the time of sampling, all cohort members were nominally healthy, though unrecorded immune exposures were likely present. The donor tested CMV seropositive, placing the donor among the approximately 310 seropositive members of the cohort. Each donor provided a peripheral blood sample, and peripheral blood mononuclear cells were used for TCR beta sequencing. Genomic DNA extraction from the blood cell samples was performed with the Qiagen DNeasy Blood Extraction Kit. Comments on this clone: Its specific antigen is unknown. Per-nucleotide qualities are absent, and no much larger clonotype sits a single base away.

The V end gives up 7 bases and the J end 0 bases, leaving 3 bases in the junction not matched to a gene. From cysteine to phenylalanine, the CDR3 is 14 amino acids long. Just the 42-base CDR3 DNA is kept, in frame starting at base 1. Looking up the germline V gene yields CDR1 MDHEN and CDR2 SYDVKM. The clonotype was recovered from a man aged 40-50 years in good health and CMV-seropositive. The rearrangement combines TRBV28 with TRBJ2-3; 8 central bases correspond to TRBD2. Source material: PBMCs. The DNA reads TGTGCCAGCAACCCTAGCGGGAGCACAGATACGCAGTATTTT. This sequence encodes CASNPSGSTDTQYF.